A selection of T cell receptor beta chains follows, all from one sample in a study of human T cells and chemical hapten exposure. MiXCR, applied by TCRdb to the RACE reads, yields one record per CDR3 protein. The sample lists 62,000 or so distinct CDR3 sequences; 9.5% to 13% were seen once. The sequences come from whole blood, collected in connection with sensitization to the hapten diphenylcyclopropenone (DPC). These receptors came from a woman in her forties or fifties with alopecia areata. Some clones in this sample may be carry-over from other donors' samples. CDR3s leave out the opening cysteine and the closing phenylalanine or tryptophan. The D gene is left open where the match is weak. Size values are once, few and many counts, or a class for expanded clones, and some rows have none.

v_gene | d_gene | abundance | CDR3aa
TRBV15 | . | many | ATSRDGGQPLAKNIQY
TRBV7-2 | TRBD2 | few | ASSLAAGLAGRPSSYNEQF
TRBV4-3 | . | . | ASSQELGTYNEQF
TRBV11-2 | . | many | ASSRGRLQETQY
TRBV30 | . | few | AWSSPDFTGELF
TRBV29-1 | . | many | SVELAWTQY
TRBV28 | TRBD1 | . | ASTLGQGAGNTIY
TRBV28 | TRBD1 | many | ASSPNPWTGTYEQY
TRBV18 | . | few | ASSPGGGEVQH
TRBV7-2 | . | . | ASSRPYETEAF
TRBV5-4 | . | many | ASSLVNTGELF
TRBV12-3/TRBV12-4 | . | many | ASSPYMSDTDTQY
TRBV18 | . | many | ASSQIGGIAHGYT
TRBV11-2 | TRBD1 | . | ASSLEDRESSYNEQF
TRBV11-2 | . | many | ASSPGVRATSTDTQY
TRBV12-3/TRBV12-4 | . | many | ASSSLGGDDGYT
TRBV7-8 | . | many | ASSPSRDTYTQY
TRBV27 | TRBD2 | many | ASSLFASGSYEQY
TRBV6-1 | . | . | ASSEESGGRGPEAF
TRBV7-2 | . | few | ASSLNYGTTDTQY
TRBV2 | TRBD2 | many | ASSGGPRAGGDSYNEQF
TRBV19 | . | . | ASSRPRGIDEQF
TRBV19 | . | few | ASSRKAESTDTQY
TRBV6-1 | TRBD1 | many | ASSEIGGLSQPQH
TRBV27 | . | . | ASSLTWAKNIQY
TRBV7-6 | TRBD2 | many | ASSLSYSGFSSYEQY
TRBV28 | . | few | ASSPQGYRRSSGANVLT
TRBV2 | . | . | VSSGPYQETQY
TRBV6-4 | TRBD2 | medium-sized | AGPLLAGVGYNEQF
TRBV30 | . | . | AWSANLAFTDTQY
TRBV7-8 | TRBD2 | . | ASSPGLAGGRSHEQY
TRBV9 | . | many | ASSERGGPYGYT
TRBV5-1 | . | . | ASSAGPANTEAF
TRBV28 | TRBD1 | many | ASSPVIGTGGNYGYT
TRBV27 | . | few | ASSWRDLSYNEQF
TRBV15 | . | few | ATSRDRGTAPNTGELF
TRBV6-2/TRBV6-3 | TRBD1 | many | ASSRPLDRGTEAF
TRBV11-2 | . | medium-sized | ASSLTTGTFEQY
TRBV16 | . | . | ASSQSVGGSSYNEQF
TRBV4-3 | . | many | ASSQDRQGHQETQY
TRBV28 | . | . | ASSLQEPFQETQY
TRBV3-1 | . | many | ASSRGYGYT
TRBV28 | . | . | ATGDQPYEQY
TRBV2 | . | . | ASVRGRRTDTQY
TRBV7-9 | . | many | ARATSTDTQY
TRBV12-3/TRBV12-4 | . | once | ASSLALGKAF
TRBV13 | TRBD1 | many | ASSLAAGGRSYNEQF
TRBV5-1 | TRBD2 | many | ASSLAGAPYEQY
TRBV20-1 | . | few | SARDPSGGFVVEQF
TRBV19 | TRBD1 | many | ASSRDSGNQPQH
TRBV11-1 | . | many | ASSLGGLITDTQY
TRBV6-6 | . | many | ASSITEGNQPQH